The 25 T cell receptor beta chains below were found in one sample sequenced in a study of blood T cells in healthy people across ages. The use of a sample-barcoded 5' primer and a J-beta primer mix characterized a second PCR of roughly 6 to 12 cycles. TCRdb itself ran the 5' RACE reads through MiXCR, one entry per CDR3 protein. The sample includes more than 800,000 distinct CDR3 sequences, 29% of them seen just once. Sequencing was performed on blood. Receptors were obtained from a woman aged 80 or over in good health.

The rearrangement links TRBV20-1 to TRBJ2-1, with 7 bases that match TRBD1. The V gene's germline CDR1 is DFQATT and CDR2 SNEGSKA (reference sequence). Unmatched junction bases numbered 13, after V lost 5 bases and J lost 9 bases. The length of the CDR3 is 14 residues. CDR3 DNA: TGCAGTGCTGGAGGATCGACAGGGTTGGGTGAGCAGTTCTTC. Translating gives CSAGGSTGLGEQFF.

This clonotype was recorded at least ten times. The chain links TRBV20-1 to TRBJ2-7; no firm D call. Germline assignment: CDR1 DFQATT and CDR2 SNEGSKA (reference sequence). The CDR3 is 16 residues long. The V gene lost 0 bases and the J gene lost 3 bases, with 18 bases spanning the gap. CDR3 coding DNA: TGCAGTGCTAGAGATGAACTCAGATATCGAGTCTACGAGCAGTACTTC. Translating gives CSARDELRYRVYEQYF.

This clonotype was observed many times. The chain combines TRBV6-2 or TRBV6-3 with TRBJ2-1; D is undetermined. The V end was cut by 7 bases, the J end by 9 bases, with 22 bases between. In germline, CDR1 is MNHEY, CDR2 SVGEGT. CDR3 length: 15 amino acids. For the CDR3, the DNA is TGTGCCAGCAAGAACCCCCCCCCTTCCTCGATTGAGCAGTTCTTC. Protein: CASKNPPPSSIEQFF.

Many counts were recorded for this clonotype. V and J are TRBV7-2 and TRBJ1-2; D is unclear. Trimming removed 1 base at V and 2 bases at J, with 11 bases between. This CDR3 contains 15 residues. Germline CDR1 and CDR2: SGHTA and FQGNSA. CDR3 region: CASSLVAALNYGYTF. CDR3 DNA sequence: TGTGCCAGCAGCTTAGTAGCAGCCCTCAACTATGGCTACACCTTC. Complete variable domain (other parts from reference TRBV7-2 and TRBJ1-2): GAGVSQSPSNKVTEKGKDVELRCDPISGHTALYWYRQSLGQGLEFLIYFQGNSAPDKSGLPSDRFSAERTGGSVSTLTIQRTQQEDSAVYLCASSLVAALNYGYTFGSGTRLTVV.

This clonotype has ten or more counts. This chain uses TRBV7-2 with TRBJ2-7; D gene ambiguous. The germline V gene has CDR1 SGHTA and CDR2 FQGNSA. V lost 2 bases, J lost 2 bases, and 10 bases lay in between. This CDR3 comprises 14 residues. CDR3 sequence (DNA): TGTGCCAGCAGCTTACCAGACCCGCCCTACGAGCAGTACTTC. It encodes CASSLPDPPYEQYF.

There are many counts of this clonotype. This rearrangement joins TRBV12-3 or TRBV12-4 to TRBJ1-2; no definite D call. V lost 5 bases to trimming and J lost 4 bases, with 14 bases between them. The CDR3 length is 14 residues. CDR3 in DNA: TGTGCCAGCAGTCCCGGGCCCATTTCCTATGGCTACACCTTC. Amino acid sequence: CASSPGPISYGYTF.

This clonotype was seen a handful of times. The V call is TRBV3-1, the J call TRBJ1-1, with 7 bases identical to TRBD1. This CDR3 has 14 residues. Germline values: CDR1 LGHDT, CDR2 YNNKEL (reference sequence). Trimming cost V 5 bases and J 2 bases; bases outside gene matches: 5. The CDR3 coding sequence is TGTGCCAGCAGCATGGGACAGTCCAACACTGAAGCTTTCTTT. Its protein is CASSMGQSNTEAFF.

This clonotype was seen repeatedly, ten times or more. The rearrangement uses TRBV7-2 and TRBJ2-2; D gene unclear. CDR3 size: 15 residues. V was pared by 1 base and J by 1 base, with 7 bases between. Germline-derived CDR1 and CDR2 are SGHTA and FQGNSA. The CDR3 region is CASSLGLMNTGELFF. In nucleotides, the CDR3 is TGTGCCAGCAGCTTAGGACTTATGAACACCGGGGAGCTGTTTTTT.

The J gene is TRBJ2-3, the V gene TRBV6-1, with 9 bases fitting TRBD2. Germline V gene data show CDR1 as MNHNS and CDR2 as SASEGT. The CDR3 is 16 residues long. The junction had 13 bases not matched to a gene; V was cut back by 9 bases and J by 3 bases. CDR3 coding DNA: TGTGCCAGTCTTCAAGGGCGGGGGGGCCGTACAGATACGCAGTATTTT. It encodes CASLQGRGGRTDTQYF.

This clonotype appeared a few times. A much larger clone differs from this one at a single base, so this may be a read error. As DNA, the CDR3 is TGTGCCAGCAGGGGTTCCCGCTCGAAAACTGAAGCTTTCTTT. Amino acid sequence: CASRGSRSKTEAFF. The chain uses TRBV6-2 or TRBV6-3 and TRBJ1-1; D unresolved. This CDR3 region has 14 residues. V was cut by 6 bases and J by 5 bases, with 16 bases left in between. CDR1 MNHEY and CDR2 SVGEGT come from the germline V gene.

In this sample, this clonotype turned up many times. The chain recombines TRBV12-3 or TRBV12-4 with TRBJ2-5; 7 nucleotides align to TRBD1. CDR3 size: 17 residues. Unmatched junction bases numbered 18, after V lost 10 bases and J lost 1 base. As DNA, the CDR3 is TGTGCCATCTCTCGGGGAAGTCTTAGGGGGCCCCAAGAGACCCAGTACTTC. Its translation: CAISRGSLRGPQETQYF.

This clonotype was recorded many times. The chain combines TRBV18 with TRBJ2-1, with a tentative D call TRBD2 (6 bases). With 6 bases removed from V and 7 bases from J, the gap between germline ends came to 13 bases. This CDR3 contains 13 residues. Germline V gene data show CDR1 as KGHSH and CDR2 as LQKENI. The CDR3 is CASSTTAGNEQFF. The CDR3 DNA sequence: TGTGCCAGCTCTACCACCGCGGGGAATGAGCAGTTCTTC.

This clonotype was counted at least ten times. CDR3 in DNA: TGTGCCAGCAGCTTTCCGGGACAGGGAAGGAATGAGCAGTTCTTC. It specifies CASSFPGQGRNEQFF. The chain employs TRBV7-9 and TRBJ2-1, with 9 bases identical to TRBD1. The CDR3 contains 15 residues. The V gene end was trimmed by 3 bases and the J gene end by 7 bases; junction bases not matched to a gene: 7. Germline CDR1 reads SEHNR; CDR2 reads FQNEAQ (reference sequence).

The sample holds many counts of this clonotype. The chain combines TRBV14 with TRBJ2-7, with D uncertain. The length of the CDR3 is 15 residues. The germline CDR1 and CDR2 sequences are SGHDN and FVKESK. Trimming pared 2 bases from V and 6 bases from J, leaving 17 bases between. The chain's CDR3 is CASSQRPRKEIEQYF. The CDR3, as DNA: TGTGCCAGCAGCCAACGCCCTAGGAAGGAGATCGAGCAGTACTTC.

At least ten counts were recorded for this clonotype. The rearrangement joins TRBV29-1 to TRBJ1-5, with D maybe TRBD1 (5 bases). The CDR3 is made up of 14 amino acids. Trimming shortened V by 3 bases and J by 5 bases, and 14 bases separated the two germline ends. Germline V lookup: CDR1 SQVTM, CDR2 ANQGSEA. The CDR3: CSVEVGGRDQPQHF. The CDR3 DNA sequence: TGCAGCGTTGAGGTGGGGGGAAGGGATCAGCCCCAGCATTTT.

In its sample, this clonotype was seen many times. This CDR3 reads CASSGLERYEQYF. The CDR3 DNA reads as TGTGCCAGCAGTGGATTGGAAAGATACGAGCAGTACTTC. The rearrangement links TRBV6-5 to TRBJ2-7, with D unresolved. The germline V gene has CDR1 MNHEY and CDR2 SVGAGI. V dropped 5 bases and J dropped 4 bases, with 12 bases sitting between them. The CDR3 runs 13 residues.

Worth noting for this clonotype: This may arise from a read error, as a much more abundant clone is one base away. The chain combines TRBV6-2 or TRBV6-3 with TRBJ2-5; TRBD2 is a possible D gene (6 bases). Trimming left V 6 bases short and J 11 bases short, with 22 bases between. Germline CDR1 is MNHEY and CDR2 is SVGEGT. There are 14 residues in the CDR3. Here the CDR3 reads CASRPPGLPGEQYF. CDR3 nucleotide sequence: TGTGCCAGCAGGCCCCCGGGACTCCCTGGGGAGCAGTACTTC.

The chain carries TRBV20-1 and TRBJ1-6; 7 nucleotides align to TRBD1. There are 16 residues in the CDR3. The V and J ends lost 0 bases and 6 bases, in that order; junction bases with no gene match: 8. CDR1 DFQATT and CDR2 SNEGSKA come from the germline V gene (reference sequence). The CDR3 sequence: CSARDRKTGINSPLHF. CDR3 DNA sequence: TGCAGTGCTAGAGACCGTAAGACAGGGATTAATTCACCCCTCCACTTT.

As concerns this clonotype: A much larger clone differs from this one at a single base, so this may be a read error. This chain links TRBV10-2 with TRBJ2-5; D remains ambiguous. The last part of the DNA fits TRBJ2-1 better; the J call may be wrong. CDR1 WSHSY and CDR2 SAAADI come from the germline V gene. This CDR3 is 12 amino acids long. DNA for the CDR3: TGCGCCAGCAGTGGGATCCAAGAGACCCAGTTCTTC. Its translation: CASSGIQETQFF.

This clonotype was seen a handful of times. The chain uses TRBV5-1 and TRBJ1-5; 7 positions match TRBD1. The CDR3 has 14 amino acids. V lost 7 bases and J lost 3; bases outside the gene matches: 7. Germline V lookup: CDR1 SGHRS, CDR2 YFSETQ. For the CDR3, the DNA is TGCGCCAGCTCAACCGGGACAGACAATCAGCCCCAGCATTTT. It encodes CASSTGTDNQPQHF.

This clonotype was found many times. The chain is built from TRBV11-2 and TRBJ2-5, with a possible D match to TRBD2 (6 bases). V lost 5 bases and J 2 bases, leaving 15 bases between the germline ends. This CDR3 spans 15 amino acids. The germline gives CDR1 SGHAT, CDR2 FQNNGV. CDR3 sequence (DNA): TGTGCCAGCAGCCTTTGGGGGGAGAGTCAAGAGACCCAGTACTTC. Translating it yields CASSLWGESQETQYF. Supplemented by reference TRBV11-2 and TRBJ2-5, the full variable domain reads EAGVAQSPRYKIIEKRQSVAFWCNPISGHATLYWYQQILGQGPKLLIQFQNNGVVDDSQLPKDRFSAERLKGVDSTLKIQPAKLEDSAVYLCASSLWGESQETQYFGPGTRLLVL.

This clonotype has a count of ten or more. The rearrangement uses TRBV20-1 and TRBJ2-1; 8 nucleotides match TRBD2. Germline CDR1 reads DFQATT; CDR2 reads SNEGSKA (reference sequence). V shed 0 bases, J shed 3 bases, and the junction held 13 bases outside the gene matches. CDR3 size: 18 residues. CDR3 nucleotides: TGCAGTGCTAGAGATCGGGGTCAGCGGGGGACGCACTACAATGAGCAGTTCTTC. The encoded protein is CSARDRGQRGTHYNEQFF.

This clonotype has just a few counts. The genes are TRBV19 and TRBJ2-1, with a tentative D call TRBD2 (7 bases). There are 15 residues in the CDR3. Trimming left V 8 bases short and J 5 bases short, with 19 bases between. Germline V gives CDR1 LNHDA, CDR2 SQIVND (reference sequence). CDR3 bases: TGTGCCAGTTGTAAAGCGGGACACACGAACAATGAGCAGTTCTTC. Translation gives CASCKAGHTNNEQFF.

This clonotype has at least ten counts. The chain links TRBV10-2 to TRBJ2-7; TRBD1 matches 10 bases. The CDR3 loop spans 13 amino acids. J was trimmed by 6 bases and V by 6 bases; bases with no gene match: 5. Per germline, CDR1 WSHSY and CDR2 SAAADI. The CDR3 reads CASRPRQGAEQYF. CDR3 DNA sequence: TGCGCCAGCAGACCCAGACAGGGGGCCGAGCAGTACTTC.

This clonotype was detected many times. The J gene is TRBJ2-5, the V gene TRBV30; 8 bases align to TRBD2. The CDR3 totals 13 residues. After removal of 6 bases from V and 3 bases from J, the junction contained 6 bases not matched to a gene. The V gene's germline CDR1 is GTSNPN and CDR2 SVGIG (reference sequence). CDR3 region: CACPGRGEETQYF. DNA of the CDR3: TGTGCCTGCCCTGGGCGGGGGGAAGAGACCCAGTACTTC.